This TCR beta chain was observed in a study of graft-versus-host responses after intestinal transplantation. With regard to this clone: Its antigen is currently unknown.

Germline-derived CDR1 and CDR2 are SGHTA and FQGTGA. The V gene end was trimmed by 5 bases and the J gene end by 0 bases; junction bases not matched to a gene: 12. There are 18 residues in the CDR3. Clones were sequenced by immunoSEQ multiplex PCR, and TCRdb holds only the in-frame ones, with some missing. The sample has more than 95,000 clones; about 90% are singletons. This specimen consisted of unstimulated CD4+ T cells sorted from spleen or lymph node cells, obtained before intestinal transplant. The sequence derives from a human donor who received an intestinal transplant. This sequence joins TRBV7-3 and TRBJ2-3; TRBD2 aligns across 9 bases. The CDR3 protein is CASSPQGPSGASTDTQYF. CDR3 nucleotides: TGTGCCAGCAGCCCACAGGGTCCTAGCGGGGCTAGCACAGATACGCAGTATTTT. Drawing the rest from reference TRBV7-3 and TRBJ2-3, the complete variable domain is GAGVSQTPSNKVTEKGKYVELRCDPISGHTALYWYRQSLGQGPEFLIYFQGTGAADDSGLPNDRFFAVRPEGSVSTLKIQRTERGDSAVYLCASSPQGPSGASTDTQYFGPGTRLTVL.